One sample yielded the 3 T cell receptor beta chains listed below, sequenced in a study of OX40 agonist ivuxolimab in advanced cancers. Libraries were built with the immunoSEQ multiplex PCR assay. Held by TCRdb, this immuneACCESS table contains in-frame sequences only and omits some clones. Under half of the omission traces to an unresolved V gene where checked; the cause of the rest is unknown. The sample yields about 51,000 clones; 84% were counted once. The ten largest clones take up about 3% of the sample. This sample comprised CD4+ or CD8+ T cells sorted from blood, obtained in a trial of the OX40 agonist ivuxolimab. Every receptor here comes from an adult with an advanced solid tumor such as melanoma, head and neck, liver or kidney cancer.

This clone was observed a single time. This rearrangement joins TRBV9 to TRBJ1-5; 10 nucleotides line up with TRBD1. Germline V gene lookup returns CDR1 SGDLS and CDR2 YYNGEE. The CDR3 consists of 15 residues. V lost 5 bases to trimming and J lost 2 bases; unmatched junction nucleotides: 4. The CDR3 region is CASSRGTGGNQPQHF. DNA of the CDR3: TGTGCCAGCAGTCGAGGGACAGGGGGCAATCAGCCCCAGCATTTT.

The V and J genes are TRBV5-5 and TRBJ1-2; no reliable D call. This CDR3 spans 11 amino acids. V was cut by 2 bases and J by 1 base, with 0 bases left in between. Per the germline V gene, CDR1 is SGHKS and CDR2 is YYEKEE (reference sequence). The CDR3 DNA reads TGTGCCAGCAGCTTTAACTATGGCTACACCTTC. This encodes CASSFNYGYTF.

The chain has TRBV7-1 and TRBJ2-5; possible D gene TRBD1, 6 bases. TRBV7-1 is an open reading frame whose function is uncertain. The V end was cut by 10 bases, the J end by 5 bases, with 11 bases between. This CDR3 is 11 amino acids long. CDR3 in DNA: TGTGCCACTAAGGGGGACGAGACCCAGTACTTC. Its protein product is CATKGDETQYF.